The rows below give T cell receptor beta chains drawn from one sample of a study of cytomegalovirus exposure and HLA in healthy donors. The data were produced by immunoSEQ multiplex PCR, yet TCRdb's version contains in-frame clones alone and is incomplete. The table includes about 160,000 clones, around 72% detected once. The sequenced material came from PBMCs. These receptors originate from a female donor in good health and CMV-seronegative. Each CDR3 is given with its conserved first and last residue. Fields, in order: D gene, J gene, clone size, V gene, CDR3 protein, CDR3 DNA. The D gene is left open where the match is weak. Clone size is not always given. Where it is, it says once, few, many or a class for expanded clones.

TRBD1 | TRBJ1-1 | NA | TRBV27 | CASGTGGVSVPFF | TGTGCCAGCGGGACAGGGGGCGTTTCGGTACCTTTCTTT
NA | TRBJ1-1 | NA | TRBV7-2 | CASSLVRGADTEAFF | TGTGCCAGCAGCTTAGTTCGGGGGGCGGACACTGAAGCTTTCTTT
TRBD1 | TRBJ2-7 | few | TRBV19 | CASSPSTGEPYEQYF | TGTGCCAGTAGTCCGTCGACAGGGGAGCCATACGAGCAGTACTTC
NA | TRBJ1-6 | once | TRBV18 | CASSPAVRGSPLHF | TGTGCCAGCTCACCAGCCGTAAGAGGTTCACCCCTCCACTTT
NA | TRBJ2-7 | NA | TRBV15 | CATSATGTFYEQYF | TGTGCCACCAGCGCCACAGGGACATTCTACGAGCAGTACTTC
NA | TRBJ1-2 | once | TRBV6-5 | CASRSARGAYGYTF | TGTGCCAGCAGATCCGCCAGGGGAGCCTATGGCTACACCTTC
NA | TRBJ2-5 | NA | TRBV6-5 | CASSYQESKWETQYF | TGTGCCAGCAGTTACCAGGAATCGAAGTGGGAGACCCAGTACTTC
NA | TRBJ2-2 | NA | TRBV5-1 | CASSLGLGDTGELFF | TGCGCCAGCAGCTTGGGACTAGGGGACACCGGGGAGCTGTTTTTT
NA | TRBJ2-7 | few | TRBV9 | CASSVGGSNYEQYF | TGTGCCAGCAGCGTAGGCGGCAGCAACTACGAGCAGTACTTC
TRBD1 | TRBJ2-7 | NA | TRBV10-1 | CASSSDRVSEQYF | TGCGCCAGCAGTTCGGACAGGGTCTCCGAGCAGTACTTC
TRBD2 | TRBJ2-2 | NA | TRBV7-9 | CASSLGREGNTGELFF | TGTGCCAGCAGCTTAGGACGGGAGGGTAACACCGGGGAGCTGTTTTTT
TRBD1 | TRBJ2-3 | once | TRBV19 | CASSGTGNTDTQYF | TGTGCCAGTAGCGGGACAGGGAATACAGATACGCAGTATTTT
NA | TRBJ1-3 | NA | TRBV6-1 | CASSPPAGSGNTIYF | TGTGCCAGCAGTCCTCCAGCGGGCTCTGGAAACACCATATATTTT
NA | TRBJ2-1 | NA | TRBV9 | CASSPANYEQFF | TGTGCCAGCAGCCCCGCCAACTATGAGCAGTTCTTC
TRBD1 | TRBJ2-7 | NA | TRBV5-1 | CASSLVPPGQGHEQYF | TGCGCCAGCAGCTTGGTGCCCCCGGGACAGGGACACGAGCAGTACTTC
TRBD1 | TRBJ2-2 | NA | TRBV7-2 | CASSGDRADTGELFF | TGTGCCAGCAGCGGGGACAGGGCGGACACCGGGGAGCTGTTTTTT
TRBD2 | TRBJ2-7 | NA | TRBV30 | CAWSAGLAGGREQYF | TGTGCCTGGAGCGCGGGACTAGCGGGAGGGAGGGAGCAGTACTTC
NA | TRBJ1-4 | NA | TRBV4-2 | CASRRQATNEKLFF | TGTGCCAGCAGAAGACAAGCAACTAATGAAAAACTGTTTTTT
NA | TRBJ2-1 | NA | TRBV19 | CASSIRRDNEQFF | TGTGCCAGTAGTATCCGTCGGGACAATGAGCAGTTCTTC
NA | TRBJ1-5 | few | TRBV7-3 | CASSATASEPQHF | TGTGCCAGCAGCGCGACAGCTAGTGAGCCCCAGCATTTT
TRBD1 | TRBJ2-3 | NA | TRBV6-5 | CASSRGQGASNTQYF | TGTGCCAGCAGCCGCGGACAGGGGGCATCAAATACGCAGTATTTT
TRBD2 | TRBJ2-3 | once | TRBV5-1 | CASSSPALAGISDTQYF | TGCGCCAGCAGCTCACCGGCACTAGCGGGGATTTCAGATACGCAGTATTTT
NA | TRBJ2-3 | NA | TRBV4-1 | CASSQEALRYHTDTQYF | TGCGCCAGCAGCCAAGAAGCCCTTCGCTACCACACAGATACGCAGTATTTT
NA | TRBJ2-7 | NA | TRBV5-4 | CASSGPGTRVAEQYF | TGTGCCAGCAGCGGCCCCGGGACAAGGGTCGCCGAGCAGTACTTC
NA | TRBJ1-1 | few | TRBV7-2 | CASSTDRSNTEAFF | TGTGCCAGCAGCACCGACAGGTCAAACACTGAAGCTTTCTTT
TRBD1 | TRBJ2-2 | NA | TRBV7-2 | CASSSDRGRNTGELFF | TGTGCCAGCAGCTCAGACAGGGGGCGAAACACCGGGGAGCTGTTTTTT
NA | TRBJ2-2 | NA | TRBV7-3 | CASSLSGTGELFF | TGTGCCAGCAGCTTAAGCGGCACCGGGGAGCTGTTTTTT
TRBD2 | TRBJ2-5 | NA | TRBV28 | CASSLSASGSGEQYF | TGTGCCAGCAGTTTAAGCGCTAGCGGGAGTGGGGAGCAGTACTTC
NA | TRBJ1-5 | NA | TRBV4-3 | CASSQDLGRNQPQHF | TGCGCCAGCAGCCAAGATCTGGGCAGAAATCAGCCCCAGCATTTT
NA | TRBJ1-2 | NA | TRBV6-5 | CASSPPAQSYGYTF | TGTGCCAGCAGCCCTCCCGCACAGTCCTATGGCTACACCTTC
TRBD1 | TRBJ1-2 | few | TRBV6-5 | CASSSTGHGYTF | TGTGCCAGCAGCTCGACAGGGCATGGCTACACCTTC
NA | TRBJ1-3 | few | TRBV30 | CAWSVQAQSGNTIYF | TGTGCCTGGAGTGTACAGGCCCAGTCTGGAAACACCATATATTTT
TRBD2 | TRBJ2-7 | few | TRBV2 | CAILETGGHEQYF | TGTGCCATCCTGGAGACGGGGGGGCACGAGCAGTACTTC
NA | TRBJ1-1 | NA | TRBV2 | CASSEARGTEAFF | TGTGCCAGCAGTGAAGCCAGGGGCACTGAAGCTTTCTTT
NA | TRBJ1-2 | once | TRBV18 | CASSPGDTSYGYTF | TGTGCCAGCTCACCGGGAGACACATCCTATGGCTACACCTTC
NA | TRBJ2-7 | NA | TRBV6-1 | CASRGPLYEQYF | TGTGCCAGCAGGGGGCCCCTCTACGAGCAGTACTTC
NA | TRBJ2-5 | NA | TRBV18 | CASSPKGREETQYF | TGTGCCAGCTCACCTAAAGGGAGAGAAGAGACCCAGTACTTC
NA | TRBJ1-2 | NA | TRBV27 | CASSPRRTSYNGYTF | TGTGCCAGCAGTCCCCGGAGGACCTCATACAACGGCTACACCTTC